The 10 T cell receptor beta chains below were found in one sample sequenced in a study of CD8 T cells in ankylosing spondylitis. Study-wide points: A TCR beta motif of 7 to 9 highly homologous variants seemed to mark ankylosing spondylitis blood.

What these receptors recognize is not known. TCRdb independently ran MiXCR on the 5' RACE reads; one entry per CDR3 protein. The table lists around 890,000 distinct CDR3 sequences, about 10% of them singletons, with roughly 0.51% in the top ten. Sequencing used blood, either unsorted or a sorted T cell fraction (not recorded which). The receptors stem from a male donor with ankylosing spondylitis.

In this sample, this clonotype turned up a few times. The chain carries TRBV20-1 and TRBJ2-1; TRBD2 agrees at 8 bases. The germline V gene encodes CDR1 DFQATT and CDR2 SNEGSKA (reference sequence). Trimming at V came to 0 bases and at J to 5 bases, leaving 12 bases not matched to a gene. This CDR3 has 17 amino acids. This chain's CDR3 is CSARDVLGAGGDNEQFF. CDR3 DNA: TGCAGTGCTAGAGATGTTCTCGGCGCGGGAGGAGACAATGAGCAGTTCTTC.

This clonotype has a handful of counts. This chain uses TRBV20-1 with TRBJ2-7, with D uncertain. The V end lost 8 bases, the J end lost 2 bases, and 13 bases lay between the germline ends. Germline V gene data show CDR1 as DFQATT and CDR2 as SNEGSKA (reference sequence). The CDR3 is 12 amino acids. The CDR3 bases are TGCAGTTCCCGACTCTCCCCCTACGAGCAGTACTTC. As protein: CSSRLSPYEQYF.

This clonotype came up many times. The J gene is TRBJ2-7, the V gene TRBV10-3; TRBD2 aligns across 11 bases. The CDR3 runs to 15 residues. Per the germline V gene, CDR1 is ENHRY and CDR2 is SYGVKD. After removal of 4 bases from V and 0 bases from J, the junction contained 2 bases not matched to a gene. The CDR3 DNA is TGTGCCATCAGTGGAGGACTAGCGGGCTCCTACGAGCAGTACTTC. The encoded protein is CAISGGLAGSYEQYF.

This clonotype was observed at least ten times. The chain recombines TRBV29-1 with TRBJ2-5, with a possible D match to TRBD1 (5 bases). The V end lost 2 bases, the J end lost 0 bases, and 7 bases lay between the germline ends. There are 13 residues in the CDR3. Germline CDR1 is SQVTM and CDR2 is ANQGSEA. CDR3 residues: CSVERGNQETQYF. The DNA of the CDR3 is TGCAGCGTTGAAAGGGGCAACCAAGAGACCCAGTACTTC.

The rearrangement joins TRBV9 to TRBJ2-3; D gene ambiguous. Trimming stripped 0 bases from V and 5 bases from J, with 4 bases between. This CDR3 contains 12 residues. Germline-derived CDR1 and CDR2 are SGDLS and YYNGEE. This chain's CDR3 is CASSVVEDTQYF. In DNA form, the CDR3 reads TGTGCCAGCAGCGTAGTGGAAGATACGCAGTATTTT.

The table lists this clonotype with many counts. V gene TRBV5-1 combines with J gene TRBJ2-7; the D is unclear. The CDR3 totals 14 residues. The germline V and J ends were trimmed by 0 bases and 2 bases, with 9 bases remaining between them. The germline gives CDR1 SGHRS, CDR2 YFSETQ. CDR3 region: CASSLVPETYEQYF. Here the CDR3 DNA reads TGCGCCAGCAGCTTGGTACCTGAGACCTACGAGCAGTACTTC.

This clonotype was detected many times. The chain has TRBV7-2 and TRBJ1-5, with D uncertain. The CDR3 extends over 15 amino acids. Trimming pared 1 base from V and 1 base from J, leaving 8 bases between. Germline CDR1 SGHTA, CDR2 FQGNSA. This CDR3 reads CASSLVSGSNQPQHF. The CDR3 DNA sequence: TGTGCCAGCAGCTTAGTCTCGGGGAGCAATCAGCCCCAGCATTTT.

This clonotype appeared a few times. This chain joins TRBV6-1 and TRBJ2-2; D possibly corresponds to TRBD2 (5 bases). This CDR3 comprises 14 residues. In germline, CDR1 is MNHNS, CDR2 SASEGT. V was shortened by 7 bases and J by 1 base, with 10 bases between the two germline ends. The CDR3 sequence is CASNRGWNTGELFF. Here the CDR3 DNA reads TGTGCCAGCAATCGGGGATGGAACACCGGGGAGCTGTTTTTT.

The genes are TRBV30 and TRBJ1-1, with a tentative D call TRBD1 (5 bases). The V and J ends lost 0 bases and 3 bases respectively, with 11 bases between them. The length of the CDR3 is 14 residues. The germline V gene has CDR1 GTSNPN and CDR2 SVGIG (reference sequence). In nucleotides, the CDR3 is TGTGCCTGGAGTGTACTCAGGGAGTACACTGAAGCTTTCTTT. It yields the protein CAWSVLREYTEAFF. Drawing the rest from reference TRBV30 and TRBJ1-1, the complete variable domain is SQTIHQWPATLVQPVGSPLSLECTVEGTSNPNLYWYRQAAGRGLQLLFYSVGIGQISSEVPQNLSASRPQDRQFILSSKKLLLSDSGFYLCAWSVLREYTEAFFGQGTRLTVV.

V is TRBV12-3 or TRBV12-4 and J is TRBJ2-7, with D possibly TRBD2 on 6 matching bases. CDR3 size: 13 residues. With 6 bases removed from V and 3 bases from J, the gap between germline ends came to 12 bases. Written as DNA, the CDR3 is TGTGCCAGCAGACTGGACTATCTCTACGAGCAGTACTTC. This translates into CASRLDYLYEQYF.